This entry describes one TCR beta chain. As yet, its antigen is unknown. The trim removed 5 bases at V and 4 bases at J, leaving 8 bases unmatched. The V gene's germline CDR1 is SQVTM and CDR2 ANQGSEA. The CDR3 contains 14 residues. The data were obtained in a study of T cell clones after liver transplantation. Overall study context: Liver transplant recipients had immunosuppression withdrawal attempted within 2 years. TCRbeta sequencing after a pre-transplant mixed lymphocyte reaction identified graft-donor-reactive clones, later tracked in post-transplant blood. Overall study results and limits: Post-transplant time points were not standardized, so conclusions are preliminary. Graft donor-reactive T cells possibly entered the graft instead of undergoing deletion.

Sequencing was performed with immunoSEQ multiplex PCR; in TCRdb, only in-frame clones are kept and a portion is missing. The table lists about 20,000 clones, 78% of them singletons. The J gene is TRBJ2-7, the V gene TRBV29-1; 10 bases are shared with TRBD1. The receptor was derived from a human patient who received a liver transplant. Some T cells may possibly be graft donor cells. Sequences were derived from CD8+ T cells from blood, sampled roughly 55 months after liver transplant. The CDR3 here is CSVKTPGQGYEQYF. The CDR3 nucleotides are TGCAGCGTTAAAACGCCGGGACAGGGGTACGAGCAGTACTTC.